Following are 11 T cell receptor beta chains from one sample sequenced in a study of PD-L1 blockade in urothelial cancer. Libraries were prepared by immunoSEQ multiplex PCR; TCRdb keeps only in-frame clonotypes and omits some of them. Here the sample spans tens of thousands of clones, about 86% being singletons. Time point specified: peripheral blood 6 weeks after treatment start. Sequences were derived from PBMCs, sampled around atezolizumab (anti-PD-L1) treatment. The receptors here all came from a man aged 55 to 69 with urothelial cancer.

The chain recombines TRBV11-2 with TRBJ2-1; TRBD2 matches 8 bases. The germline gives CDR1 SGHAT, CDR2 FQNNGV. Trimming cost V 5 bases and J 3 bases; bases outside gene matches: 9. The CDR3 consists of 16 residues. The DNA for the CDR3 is TGTGCCAGCAGCAGCATGGCGGGGGGCATCTACAATGAGCAGTTCTTC. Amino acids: CASSSMAGGIYNEQFF.

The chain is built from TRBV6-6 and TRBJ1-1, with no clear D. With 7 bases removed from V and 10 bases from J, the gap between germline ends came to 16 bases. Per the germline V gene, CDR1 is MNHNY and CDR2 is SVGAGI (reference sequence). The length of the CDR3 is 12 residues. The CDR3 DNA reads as TGTGCCAGCAACTTCGGGGAGGGTGTAGCTTTCTTT. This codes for CASNFGEGVAFF.

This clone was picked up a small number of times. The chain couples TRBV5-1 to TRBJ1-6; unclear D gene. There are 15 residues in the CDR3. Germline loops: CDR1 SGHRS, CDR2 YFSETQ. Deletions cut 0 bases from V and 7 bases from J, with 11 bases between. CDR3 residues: CASSLAAGQNSPLHF. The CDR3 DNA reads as TGCGCCAGCAGCTTGGCGGCAGGCCAAAATTCACCCCTCCACTTT.

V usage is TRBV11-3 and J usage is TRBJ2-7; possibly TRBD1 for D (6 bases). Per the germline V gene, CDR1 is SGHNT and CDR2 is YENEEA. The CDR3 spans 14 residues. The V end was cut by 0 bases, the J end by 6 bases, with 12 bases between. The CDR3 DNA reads TGTGCCAGCAGCTTAGAAGGGACATCGGGCGAGCAGTACTTC. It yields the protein CASSLEGTSGEQYF.

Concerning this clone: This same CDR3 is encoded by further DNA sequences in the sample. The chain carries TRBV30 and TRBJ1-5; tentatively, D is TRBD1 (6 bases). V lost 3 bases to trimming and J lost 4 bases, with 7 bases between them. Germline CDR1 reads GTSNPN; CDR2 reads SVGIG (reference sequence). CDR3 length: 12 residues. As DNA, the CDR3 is TGTGCCTGGAGAGGACAGAATCAGCCCCAGCATTTT. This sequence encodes CAWRGQNQPQHF. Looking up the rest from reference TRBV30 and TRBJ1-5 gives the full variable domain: SQTIHQWPATLVQPVGSPLSLECTVEGTSNPNLYWYRQAAGRGLQLLFYSVGIGQISSEVPQNLSASRPQDRQFILSSKKLLLSDSGFYLCAWRGQNQPQHFGDGTRLSIL.

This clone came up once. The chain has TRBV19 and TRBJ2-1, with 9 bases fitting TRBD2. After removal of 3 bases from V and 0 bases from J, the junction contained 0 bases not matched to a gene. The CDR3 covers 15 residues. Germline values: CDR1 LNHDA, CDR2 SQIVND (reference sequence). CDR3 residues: CASSMTSGSYNEQFF. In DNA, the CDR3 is TGTGCCAGTAGTATGACTAGCGGCTCCTACAATGAGCAGTTCTTC.

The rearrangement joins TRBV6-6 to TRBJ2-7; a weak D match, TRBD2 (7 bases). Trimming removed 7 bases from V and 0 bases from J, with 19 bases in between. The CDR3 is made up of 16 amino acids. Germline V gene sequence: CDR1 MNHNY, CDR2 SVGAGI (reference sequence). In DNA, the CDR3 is TGTGCCAGCATCACCCGGGGGGCGGGGAGCTCCTACGAGCAGTACTTC. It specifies CASITRGAGSSYEQYF.

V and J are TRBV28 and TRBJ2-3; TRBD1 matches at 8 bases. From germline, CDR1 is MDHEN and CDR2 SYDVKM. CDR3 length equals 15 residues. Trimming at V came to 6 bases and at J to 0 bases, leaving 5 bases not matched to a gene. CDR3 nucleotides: TGTGCCAGCAGGGGACAGGCCTCTAGCACAGATACGCAGTATTTT. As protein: CASRGQASSTDTQYF.

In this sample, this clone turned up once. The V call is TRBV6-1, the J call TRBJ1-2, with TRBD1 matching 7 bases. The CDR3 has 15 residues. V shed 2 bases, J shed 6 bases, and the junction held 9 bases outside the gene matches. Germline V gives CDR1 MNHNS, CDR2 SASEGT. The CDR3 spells CASSERQGRVDGYTF. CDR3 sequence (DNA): TGTGCCAGCAGTGAACGACAGGGCCGAGTTGATGGCTACACCTTC.

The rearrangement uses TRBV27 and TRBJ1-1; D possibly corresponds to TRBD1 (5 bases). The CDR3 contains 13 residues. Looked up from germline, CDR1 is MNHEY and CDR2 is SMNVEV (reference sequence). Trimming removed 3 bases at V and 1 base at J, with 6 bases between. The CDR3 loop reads CASSFDRNTEAFF. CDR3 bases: TGTGCCAGCAGTTTTGACAGGAACACTGAAGCTTTCTTT.

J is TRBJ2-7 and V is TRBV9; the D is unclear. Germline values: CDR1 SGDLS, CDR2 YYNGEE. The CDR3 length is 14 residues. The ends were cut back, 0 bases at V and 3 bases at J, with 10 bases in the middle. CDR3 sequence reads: CASSVGPDVYEQYF. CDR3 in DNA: TGTGCCAGCAGCGTAGGTCCAGATGTCTACGAGCAGTACTTC.